The 5 T cell receptor beta chains below come from one sample, sequenced in a study of T cell repertoires in cytomegalovirus infection. A single record per CDR3 protein comes from TCRdb applying MiXCR to the reads. The sample includes around 180,000 distinct CDR3 sequences, roughly 19% seen only once; the top ten take less than 3.5%. Sequenced input: PBMCs. These receptors were taken from a human donor in good health (CMV status not recorded). Some clones in this sample may be carry-over from other donors' samples.

This clonotype occurred many times. This chain's CDR3 is CASSEVWGRAFF. CDR3 in DNA: TGTGCCAGCAGTGAAGTTTGGGGTCGAGCTTTCTTT. This chain joins TRBV6-1 and TRBJ1-1; D is unresolved. The germline V gene encodes CDR1 MNHNS and CDR2 SASEGT. Trimming stripped 1 base from V and 10 bases from J, with 10 bases between. This CDR3 spans 12 amino acids.

The chain combines TRBV6-1 with TRBJ2-2, with unresolved D. This CDR3 has 15 residues. The V gene's germline CDR1 is MNHNS and CDR2 SASEGT. Trimming pared 2 bases from V and 4 bases from J, leaving 11 bases between. CDR3: CASSETARSTGELFF. The CDR3, as DNA: TGTGCCAGCAGTGAAACGGCCCGTAGCACCGGGGAGCTGTTTTTT.

In this sample, this clonotype turned up a few times. The chain uses TRBV6-6 and TRBJ1-5, with D hard to call. CDR1 and CDR2 from the germline V gene are MNHNY and SVGAGI (reference sequence). The V and J ends lost 2 bases and 5 bases respectively, with 4 bases between them. This CDR3 contains 12 residues. CDR3 protein: CASSYADQPQHF. DNA of the CDR3: TGTGCCAGCAGTTACGCAGATCAGCCCCAGCATTTT.

The chain combines TRBV6-8 with TRBJ2-7, with a tentative D call TRBD2 (5 bases). The CDR3 contains 16 residues. The germline gives CDR1 MNHGY, CDR2 SAAAGT. V lost 2 bases and J lost 0, with 14 bases in between. This CDR3 reads CASSYRRTGSSYEQYF. CDR3 bases: TGTGCCAGCAGTTACCGTAGGACGGGAAGCTCCTACGAGCAGTACTTC.

This clonotype was seen ten or more times. The chain joins TRBV20-1 to TRBJ2-7, with TRBD2 matching over 7 bases. CDR3 length: 12 amino acids. CDR1 DFQATT and CDR2 SNEGSKA come from the germline V gene (reference sequence). Trimming cost V 5 bases and J 6 bases; bases outside gene matches: 7. In nucleotides, the CDR3 is TGCAGTGCTGGGAGGGGTCCCACCGAGCAGTACTTC. Translated: CSAGRGPTEQYF.